These 10 T cell receptor beta chains share one sample of origin, sequenced in a study of T cells in localized non-small cell lung cancer. The assay was immunoSEQ multiplex PCR, and TCRdb's table has in-frame clones only and misses some. The data show over 30,000 clones, with 85% to 90% seen just once and 4% to 5% held by the top ten. The specimen comprised peripheral blood, sampled before any cancer treatment. These receptors were obtained from a male donor at least 60 years old with stage III lung adenocarcinoma.

This sequence joins TRBV15 and TRBJ1-1, with unresolved D. The CDR3 is 15 residues long. The germline gives CDR1 LNHNV, CDR2 YYDKDF (reference sequence). V lost 1 base to trimming and J lost 1 base, with 10 bases between them. The CDR3 nucleotides are TGTGCCACCAGCAGAGCAACAGTCCCGAACACTGAAGCTTTCTTT. Its translation is CATSRATVPNTEAFF.

This chain's CDR3 is CASSPHRVNQPQHF. The CDR3 nucleotides are TGTGCCAGCAGCCCGCACAGGGTAAATCAGCCCCAGCATTTT. The chain uses TRBV2 and TRBJ1-5; TRBD1 might be the D (6 bases). V gave up 6 bases and J gave up 4 bases, with 13 bases separating them. The CDR3 spans 14 residues. The germline V gene has CDR1 SNHLY and CDR2 FYNNEI.

This clone came up a few times. CDR3 region: CASSVRQGTEQYF. The CDR3 nucleotides are TGTGCCAGCAGTGTAAGACAGGGGACCGAGCAGTACTTC. The V and J genes are TRBV2 and TRBJ2-7, with 8 bases that match TRBD1. Germline V CDR1 and CDR2: SNHLY, FYNNEI. CDR3 length: 13 amino acids. V dropped 4 bases and J dropped 6; count of bases not matched to a gene: 5.

The chain couples TRBV5-6 to TRBJ2-5; D possibly corresponds to TRBD1 (7 bases). CDR3 length: 16 amino acids. Germline values: CDR1 SGHDT, CDR2 YYEEEE. The germline V and J ends were trimmed by 2 bases and 1 base, with 15 bases remaining between them. CDR3: CASSLLRDSTQETQYF. CDR3 in DNA: TGTGCCAGCAGCTTACTGCGGGACAGTACCCAAGAGACCCAGTACTTC.

J is TRBJ2-7 and V is TRBV27, with 7 bases matching TRBD1. J gave up 1 base and V 4 bases, and 7 bases lay outside the gene matches. Per germline, CDR1 MNHEY and CDR2 SMNVEV (reference sequence). CDR3 length: 15 residues. CDR3 sequence: CASSSPRTGSYEQYF. CDR3 nucleotide sequence: TGTGCCAGCAGTTCTCCTAGGACAGGATCCTACGAGCAGTACTTC.

This clone occurred a few times. The V call is TRBV19, the J call TRBJ1-2; 7 bases agree with TRBD1. Germline V CDR1 and CDR2: LNHDA, SQIVND (reference sequence). V lost 5 bases to trimming and J lost 7 bases; unmatched junction nucleotides: 10. The CDR3 is 14 residues long. In DNA form, the CDR3 reads TGTGCCAGTAGTGTAACAGGGGATTCGCCTGGCTACACCTTC. The encoded protein is CASSVTGDSPGYTF.

The V and J genes are TRBV19 and TRBJ1-5; no clear D. V was cut by 5 bases and J by 4 bases, with 12 bases left in between. The germline V gene has CDR1 LNHDA and CDR2 SQIVND (reference sequence). This CDR3 spans 14 amino acids. The CDR3 coding sequence is TGTGCCAGTAGTCGGTACCAAGGGAATCAGCCCCAGCATTTT. Its translation: CASSRYQGNQPQHF.

The chain carries TRBV19 and TRBJ1-5; unclear D gene. The CDR3 sequence is 17 residues long. V was cut by 4 bases and J by 1 base, with 17 bases left in between. CDR1 and CDR2 (germline): LNHDA, SQIVND (reference sequence). Here the CDR3 DNA reads TGTGCCAGTAGTAACTCACCGGCGGCTTTAAGCAATCAGCCCCAGCATTTT. Translation: CASSNSPAALSNQPQHF.

The V gene is TRBV5-5, the J gene TRBJ1-2; possibly TRBD1 for D (6 bases). The CDR3 runs to 13 residues. Germline CDR1 is SGHKS and CDR2 is YYEKEE (reference sequence). V was pared by 2 bases and J by 2 bases, with 7 bases between. The CDR3, as DNA: TGTGCCAGCAGCTTCACAGGGAACTATGGCTACACCTTC. Translated: CASSFTGNYGYTF.

The chain couples TRBV19 to TRBJ2-2, with D unclear. This CDR3 spans 14 amino acids. Germline CDR1 reads LNHDA; CDR2 reads SQIVND (reference sequence). V lost 6 bases, J lost 0 bases, and 8 bases lay in between. CDR3 protein: CASRLVTNTGELFF. For the CDR3, the DNA is TGTGCCAGTAGGTTGGTAACGAACACCGGGGAGCTGTTTTTT.